This TCR beta chain originates from a study of cytomegalovirus exposure and HLA in healthy donors. Points from the study as a whole: A cluster of highly shared sequence variants was likely a sequencing artifact.

Comments on this clone: Its specificity is not known.

With 60 Vbeta and 13 Jbeta primers, the PCR was carried out. The method was immunoSEQ multiplex PCR; TCRdb's version includes in-frame clones alone and lacks a portion of them. Found here are tens of thousands of clones; the top ten clones hold roughly 1.5%. The TCR originated in a woman in her sixties in good health and CMV-seronegative. Sequenced: PBMCs.

The CDR3 reads CAISDRQTNYGYTF. The CDR3 DNA reads as TGTGCCATCAGTGACCGACAGACTAACTATGGCTACACCTTC. The genes are TRBV10-3 and TRBJ1-2, with TRBD1 as a possible D gene (5 bases). Germline CDR1 and CDR2: ENHRY and SYGVKD. The germline V and J ends were trimmed by 3 bases and 0 bases, with 8 bases remaining between them. CDR3 length: 14 residues.